A selection of T cell receptor beta chains follows, all from one sample in a study of stem cell transplantation in POMP-related autoinflammatory disease. The method was immunoSEQ multiplex PCR; TCRdb's version includes in-frame clones alone and lacks a portion of them. The table has approximately 65,000 clones, roughly 93% seen once; the top ten hold about 0.7%. Here the sequenced sample was CD4+ T cells from PBMCs, taken after stem cell transplantation. The receptor source for this set is a human patient with POMP-related autoinflammation and immune dysregulation (PRAID). Some of the T cells may derive from the graft donor. The CDR3 runs from the conserved cysteine through the conserved F or W. D genes are given only for firm matches. The size entry is marked missing in some rows and otherwise reads once, few, many or a size class.

clone size: .; J gene: TRBJ2-7; V gene: TRBV28; D gene: TRBD1; CDR3 DNA: TGTGCCAGCAGTTTTTGGGACAGGGGCTACGAGCAGTACTTC; CDR3 protein: CASSFWDRGYEQYF
clone size: once; J gene: TRBJ2-3; V gene: TRBV5-1; D gene: TRBD2; CDR3 DNA: TGCGCCAGCAGCTCCGTAGCGGGGGGGCCTGATACGCAGTATTTT; CDR3 protein: CASSSVAGGPDTQYF
clone size: .; J gene: TRBJ2-6; V gene: TRBV3-1/TRBV3-2; D gene: .; CDR3 DNA: TGTGCCAGCAGCCAAGATGAGGGTGGGGCCAACGTCCTGACTTTC; CDR3 protein: CASSQDEGGANVLTF
clone size: .; J gene: TRBJ2-7; V gene: TRBV5-6; D gene: .; CDR3 DNA: TGTGCCAGCAGCTCTACCCGCCCCTTCGAGCAGTACTTC; CDR3 protein: CASSSTRPFEQYF
clone size: .; J gene: TRBJ2-2; V gene: TRBV5-1; D gene: .; CDR3 DNA: TGCGCCAGCAGCTTAGGGTCCCCGAACACCGGGGAGCTGTTTTTT; CDR3 protein: CASSLGSPNTGELFF
clone size: .; J gene: TRBJ2-2; V gene: TRBV10-3; D gene: .; CDR3 DNA: TGTGCCATCAGTCGTAGCGACGCGAACACCGGGGAGCTGTTTTTT; CDR3 protein: CAISRSDANTGELFF
clone size: .; J gene: TRBJ2-5; V gene: TRBV5-1; D gene: .; CDR3 DNA: TGCGCCAGCAGCCTTGGCGGGGATTTGCGGCAAGAGACCCAGTACTTC; CDR3 protein: CASSLGGDLRQETQYF
clone size: .; J gene: TRBJ1-4; V gene: TRBV29-1; D gene: .; CDR3 DNA: TGCAGCGCCAAATCCGACGGATATGAAAAACTGTTTTTT; CDR3 protein: CSAKSDGYEKLFF
clone size: .; J gene: TRBJ2-2; V gene: TRBV4-1; D gene: .; CDR3 DNA: TGCGCCAGCAGCCAAGAGCCCCTAACTACATCCACCGGGGAGCTGTTTTTT; CDR3 protein: CASSQEPLTTSTGELFF
clone size: .; J gene: TRBJ2-7; V gene: TRBV4-1; D gene: TRBD2; CDR3 DNA: TGCGCCAGCAGCCAAGCCCCTAAGGGAGCGGGAGGAGGAGAGCAGTACTTC; CDR3 protein: CASSQAPKGAGGGEQYF
clone size: .; J gene: TRBJ1-1; V gene: TRBV5-1; D gene: TRBD1; CDR3 DNA: TGCGCCAGCAGGACAGGGCATAATATGAACACTGAAGCTTTCTTT; CDR3 protein: CASRTGHNMNTEAFF
clone size: .; J gene: TRBJ2-2; V gene: TRBV19; D gene: TRBD2; CDR3 DNA: TGTGCCAGTAGACTACCGGGACTACCCAACACCGGGGAGCTGTTTTTT; CDR3 protein: CASRLPGLPNTGELFF
clone size: .; J gene: TRBJ1-1; V gene: TRBV7-9; D gene: .; CDR3 DNA: TGTGCCAGCAGCTTAATGACGGGTGACACTGAAGCTTTCTTT; CDR3 protein: CASSLMTGDTEAFF